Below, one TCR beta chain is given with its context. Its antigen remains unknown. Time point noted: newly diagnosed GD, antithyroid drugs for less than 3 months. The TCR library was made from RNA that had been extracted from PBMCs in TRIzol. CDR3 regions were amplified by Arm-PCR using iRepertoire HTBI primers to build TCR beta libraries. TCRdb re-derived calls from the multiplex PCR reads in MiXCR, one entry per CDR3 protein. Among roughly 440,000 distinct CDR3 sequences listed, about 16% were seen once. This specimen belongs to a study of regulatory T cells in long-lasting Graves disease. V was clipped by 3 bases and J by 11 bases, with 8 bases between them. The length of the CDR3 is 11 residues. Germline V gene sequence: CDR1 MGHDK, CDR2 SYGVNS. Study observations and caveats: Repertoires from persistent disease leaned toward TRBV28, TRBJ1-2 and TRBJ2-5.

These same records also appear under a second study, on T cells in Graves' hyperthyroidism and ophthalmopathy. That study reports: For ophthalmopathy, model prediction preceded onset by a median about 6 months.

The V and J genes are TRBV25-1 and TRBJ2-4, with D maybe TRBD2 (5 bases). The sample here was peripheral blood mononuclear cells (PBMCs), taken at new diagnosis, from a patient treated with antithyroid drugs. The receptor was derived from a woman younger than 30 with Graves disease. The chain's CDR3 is CASSDPEVQYF. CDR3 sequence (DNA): TGTGCCAGCAGTGACCCGGAGGTTCAGTACTTC.